The clone carrying this TCR beta chain was recorded a few times. As processed by the authors: Reference gene primer amplification yielded estimated nucleated cell counts. Data came from immunoSEQ multiplex PCR; TCRdb stores just in-frame clones and leaves some out. Clone size and V and J calls were adopted from that table, with D and trimming inferred from the DNA. The sample consists of roughly 140,000 clones, around 84% of them appearing once. The record originates from a study of blood T cell repertoires in COVID-19. The CDR3 length is 15 residues. The germline CDR1 and CDR2 sequences are PRHDT and FYEKMQ (reference sequence). V lost 5 bases and J lost 1, with 14 bases in between.

Sequencing was carried out using peripheral blood. The receptor's source is a human donor in a cohort sampled during active COVID-19. The V and J genes are TRBV13 and TRBJ1-2, with D unclear. In DNA, the CDR3 is TGTGCCAGCAGCCCCGGGATACCACTTAACTATGGCTACACCTTC. This codes for CASSPGIPLNYGYTF.